This TCR beta chain was sequenced in a study of blood T cells in healthy people across ages. Points from the study as a whole: PBMCs went unsorted, and a conclusive naive versus antigen-experienced comparison was therefore prevented.

A second PCR of 7 to 11 cycles used a sample-barcoded 5' primer and a J-beta primer mix. Via MiXCR, TCRdb re-called the 5' RACE reads, giving one row per CDR3 protein. This sample has over 600,000 distinct CDR3 sequences; around 50% occur once, and the top ten carry 15% to 20%. The amount of total RNA extracted per sample was at least 6 micrograms. The junction had 9 bases not matched to a gene; V was cut back by 6 bases and J by 2 bases. This CDR3 region has 16 residues. Turning to this clonotype: Its antigen remains unidentified.

V gene TRBV12-3 or TRBV12-4 combines with J gene TRBJ2-1; TRBD2 matches 8 bases. Sequenced sample: blood. The clonotype originates from a man at least 80 years old in good health. The CDR3 DNA reads TGTGCCAGCAGAATCGGGGGGGCCACAGCCTACAATGAGCAGTTCTTC. Protein: CASRIGGATAYNEQFF.